These 13 T cell receptor beta chains were all obtained from the same sample, sequenced in a study of blood T cell repertoires in COVID-19. The assay was immunoSEQ multiplex PCR, and TCRdb's table has in-frame clones only and misses some. The sample lists about 230,000 clones; roughly 80% were seen once. Sequencing was performed on peripheral blood. The source is a woman aged 70-85 years with active or convalescent COVID-19.

The chain carries TRBV7-2 and TRBJ1-6; 7 bases map to TRBD1. The ends lost 1 base at V and 10 bases at J; junction bases unmatched: 7. Germline CDR1 reads SGHTA; CDR2 reads FQGNSA. This CDR3 has 15 amino acids. The CDR3: CASSLVPGQMSPLHF. CDR3 DNA: TGTGCCAGCAGCTTAGTTCCGGGACAGATGTCACCCCTCCACTTT. Full variable domain (remainder filled in from reference TRBV7-2 and TRBJ1-6): GAGVSQSPSNKVTEKGKDVELRCDPISGHTALYWYRQSLGQGLEFLIYFQGNSAPDKSGLPSDRFSAERTGGSVSTLTIQRTQQEDSAVYLCASSLVPGQMSPLHFGNGTRLTVT.

This chain uses TRBV6-5 with TRBJ2-1, with D unresolved. The CDR3 has 14 amino acids. CDR1 and CDR2 from the germline V gene are MNHEY and SVGAGI. Trimming left V 0 bases short and J 8 bases short, with 11 bases between. CDR3 sequence: CASSYSKRSHEQFF. The CDR3 DNA reads as TGTGCCAGCAGTTACTCGAAGAGGTCCCATGAGCAGTTCTTC.

This clone was picked up one time. The chain uses TRBV2 and TRBJ1-1; D gene uncertain. In germline, CDR1 is SNHLY, CDR2 FYNNEI. The CDR3 runs to 16 residues. V gave up 6 bases and J gave up 1 base, with 18 bases separating them. The DNA of the CDR3 is TGTGCCAGCAGGTACGAGGGCCTGACAACGAACACTGAAGCTTTCTTT. Its translation is CASRYEGLTTNTEAFF. The complete variable domain, with remaining parts taken from reference TRBV2 and TRBJ1-1, reads EPEVTQTPSHQVTQMGQEVILRCVPISNHLYFYWYRQILGQKVEFLVSFYNNEISEKSEIFDDQFSVERPDGSNFTLKIRSTKLEDSAMYFCASRYEGLTTNTEAFFGQGTRLTVV.

This chain joins TRBV18 and TRBJ2-7; 9 bases are shared with TRBD1. The CDR3 contains 14 residues. Looked up from germline, CDR1 is KGHSH and CDR2 is LQKENI. With V trimmed by 3 bases and J by 6 bases, 6 bases remained unmatched. The CDR3 region is CASSPEGQGSEQYF. DNA of the CDR3: TGTGCCAGCTCACCGGAAGGACAGGGGAGCGAGCAGTACTTC. The full variable domain, in which reference TRBV18 and TRBJ2-7 provide the parts outside the CDR3, is NAGVMQNPRHLVRRRGQEARLRCSPMKGHSHVYWYRQLPEEGLKFMVYLQKENIIDESGMPKERFSAEFPKEGPSILRIQQVVRGDSAAYFCASSPEGQGSEQYFGPGTRLTVT.

The genes are TRBV12-3 or TRBV12-4 and TRBJ1-1; D remains unclear. With 2 bases removed from V and 10 bases from J, the gap between germline ends came to 11 bases. The CDR3 loop spans 12 amino acids. The CDR3: CASSLLFSGAFF. The CDR3 region has the DNA TGTGCCAGCAGTTTACTTTTCTCCGGAGCTTTCTTT.

This clone was observed a few times. The chain joins TRBV5-1 to TRBJ2-5, with 8 bases matching TRBD1. The CDR3 runs to 15 residues. Germline-derived CDR1 and CDR2 are SGHRS and YFSETQ. The ends lost 3 bases at V and 2 bases at J; junction bases unmatched: 6. The CDR3 loop reads CASSSQGARQETQYF. The CDR3 nucleotides read TGCGCCAGCAGCTCCCAGGGGGCGCGGCAAGAGACCCAGTACTTC.

CDR3 bases: TGCGCCAGCAGCGTCGCAGACAACAGGGTGGGGGAGACCCAGTACTTC. This gives the protein CASSVADNRVGETQYF. The chain joins TRBV5-1 to TRBJ2-5, with TRBD1 as a possible D gene (6 bases). Between the trimmed V and J ends, which lost 4 bases and 5 bases, there was a span of 21 bases. The CDR3 runs 16 residues. Per the germline V gene, CDR1 is SGHRS and CDR2 is YFSETQ.

The chain employs TRBV19 and TRBJ1-5, with D uncertain. Germline V gives CDR1 LNHDA, CDR2 SQIVND (reference sequence). The CDR3 spans 14 residues. The V gene lost 5 bases and the J gene lost 3 bases, with 11 bases spanning the gap. The CDR3 bases are TGTGCCAGTAGTTACTTCTCCTCCAATCAGCCCCAGCATTTT. Translation: CASSYFSSNQPQHF.

The chain uses TRBV5-1 and TRBJ1-4; D possibly corresponds to TRBD1 (5 bases). V was trimmed by 3 bases and J by 0 bases, leaving 15 bases between them. The CDR3 covers 17 residues. Germline V CDR1 and CDR2: SGHRS, YFSETQ. As DNA, the CDR3 is TGCGCCAGCAGCTCCCTCGCGCTGACAGCAACTAATGAAAAACTGTTTTTT. This sequence encodes CASSSLALTATNEKLFF.

This chain links TRBV9 with TRBJ1-1; the match to TRBD1 covers 8 bases. The V segment lost 3 bases and the J segment 5 bases; nucleotides outside the gene matches: 9. The CDR3 spans 15 residues. Germline V CDR1 and CDR2: SGDLS, YYNGEE. CDR3: CASSGKQGVGTEAFF. CDR3 DNA sequence: TGTGCCAGCAGCGGAAAACAGGGGGTAGGGACTGAAGCTTTCTTT.

The chain carries TRBV5-4 and TRBJ2-5; 11 bases are shared with TRBD2. J gave up 5 bases and V 2 bases, and 5 bases lay outside the gene matches. Looked up from germline, CDR1 is SGHNT and CDR2 is YYREEE (reference sequence). This CDR3 contains 15 residues. The CDR3 sequence is CASSFGLAGWETQYF. The CDR3 coding sequence is TGTGCCAGCAGCTTTGGACTAGCGGGCTGGGAGACCCAGTACTTC.

The CDR3 is CSLLRNTEAFF. CDR3 DNA: TGCAGTTTACTACGAAACACTGAAGCTTTCTTT. J is TRBJ1-1 and V is TRBV20-1; D ambiguous. The germline V gene has CDR1 DFQATT and CDR2 SNEGSKA (reference sequence). V was pared by 8 bases and J by 2 bases, with 9 bases between. CDR3 size: 11 residues.

In its sample, this clone was seen a few times. The chain couples TRBV5-1 to TRBJ1-2; TRBD1 aligns across 7 bases. CDR1 and CDR2 (germline): SGHRS, YFSETQ. The V segment lost 0 bases and the J segment 3 bases; nucleotides outside the gene matches: 2. There are 14 residues in the CDR3. The CDR3 coding sequence is TGCGCCAGCAGCTTGGTTGGGACAGACTATGGCTACACCTTC. It translates to CASSLVGTDYGYTF.